The present entry profiles one T cell receptor (beta chain) with its context. What it recognizes is unknown. Each CDR3 protein is one row after TCRdb ran MiXCR on the reads. The sample includes approximately 89,000 distinct CDR3 sequences, about 24% seen only once; the top ten take about half. These data originate in a study of T cell repertoires in cytomegalovirus infection. With 1 base clipped from V and 4 bases from J, the junction kept 5 bases outside the gene matches. The CDR3 consists of 15 residues. Germline V gives CDR1 SGHNT, CDR2 YENEEA. This chain links TRBV11-3 with TRBJ2-3; 7 bases map to TRBD1. Sequences were derived from CD8+ T cells from cultured PBMCs, sampled from culture after CMV antigen stimulation. The source is a human donor in good health (CMV status not recorded). Some clones in this sample may be carry-over from other donors' samples. CDR3 sequence reads: CASSLVTGLADTQYF. The CDR3 nucleotides are TGTGCCAGCAGCTTAGTGACAGGGCTGGCAGATACGCAGTATTTT.